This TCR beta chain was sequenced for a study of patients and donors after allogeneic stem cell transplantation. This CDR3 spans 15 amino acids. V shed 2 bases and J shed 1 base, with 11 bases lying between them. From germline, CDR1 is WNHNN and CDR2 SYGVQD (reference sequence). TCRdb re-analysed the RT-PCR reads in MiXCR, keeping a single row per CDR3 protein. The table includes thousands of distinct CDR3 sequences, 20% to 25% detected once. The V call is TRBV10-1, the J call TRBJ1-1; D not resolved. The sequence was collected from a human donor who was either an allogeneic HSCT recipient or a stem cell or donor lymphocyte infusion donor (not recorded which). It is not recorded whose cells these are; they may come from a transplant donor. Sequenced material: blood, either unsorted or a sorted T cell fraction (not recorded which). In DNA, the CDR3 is TGCGCCAGCAGTGAGGGTTCAGAAAAGAACACTGAAGCTTTCTTT. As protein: CASSEGSEKNTEAFF.